This TCR beta chain was retrieved from a study of blood T cell repertoires in COVID-19. As for the study in general: COVID-19 samples, acute and convalescent, were from the United States, Italy and Spain. The analysed material was cDNA or gDNA that came from T cells, B-cell-depleted T cells, or PBMCs.

While infection was still active, Seattle patients were enrolled and then followed longitudinally. Authors' methods: Quantification of nucleated cells was approximated via reference gene primer amplification. Libraries were prepared by immunoSEQ multiplex PCR; TCRdb keeps only in-frame clonotypes and omits some of them. V, J and clone size derive from that table, while D and trimming were established from the DNA sequence. The sample lists roughly 210,000 clones, roughly 80% occurring once. The CDR3 runs 16 residues. Looked up from germline, CDR1 is MGHDK and CDR2 is SYGVNS. J lost 4 bases, V lost 6 bases, and 12 bases had no gene match.

This chain connects TRBV25-1 to TRBJ2-5, with 9 bases aligning to TRBD1. The specimen sequenced was peripheral blood. The receptor comes from a woman of 80 years or more with COVID-19, enrolled during active disease. As DNA, the CDR3 is TGTGCCAGCAGCCTAGAAAGACAGGGGGTAAGAGAGACCCAGTACTTC. Its protein product is CASSLERQGVRETQYF.